These T cell receptor beta chains were read from a single sample in a study of control samples from healthy donors and cancer patients. The method was immunoSEQ multiplex PCR; TCRdb's version includes in-frame clones alone and lacks a portion of them. The sample contains about 130,000 clones, roughly 92% of which appear only once. Sequencing used PBMCs. The receptor set was obtained from a man aged 80 or over with head and neck cancer. CDR3s include the opening cysteine and the closing phenylalanine or tryptophan. D genes are given only for firm matches. Only some rows state a clone size, as once, few, many or a class for expanded clones.

TRBV7-6	15	NA	TRBJ2-5	TRBD2	CASSFSGGYQETQYF	TGTGCCAGCAGCTTTAGCGGGGGGTACCAAGAGACCCAGTACTTC
TRBV30	13	NA	TRBJ2-3	NA	CAWSSRSTDTQYF	TGTGCCTGGTCTTCGCGGAGCACAGATACGCAGTATTTT
TRBV4-2	14	NA	TRBJ2-5	NA	CASSHPGSRETQYF	TGTGCCAGCAGCCACCCTGGCTCCCGAGAGACCCAGTACTTC
TRBV13	17	once	TRBJ2-6	NA	CASSLSQLSSGANVLTF	TGTGCCAGCAGCTTGTCACAGCTAAGCTCTGGGGCCAACGTCCTGACTTTC
TRBV2	15	once	TRBJ2-1	TRBD1	CASSVGTGLANEQFF	TGTGCCAGCAGTGTTGGGACAGGGCTTGCCAATGAGCAGTTCTTC
TRBV13	15	NA	TRBJ1-3	NA	CASSLGGFSGNTIYF	TGTGCCAGCAGCTTAGGGGGTTTCTCTGGAAACACCATATATTTT
TRBV30	12	NA	TRBJ1-5	NA	CAWSVLAGTQHF	TGTGCCTGGAGTGTACTGGCCGGGACCCAGCATTTT
TRBV29-1	12	once	TRBJ2-7	NA	CSVEDSGYEQYF	TGCAGCGTTGAAGATAGTGGGTACGAGCAGTACTTC
TRBV19	15	NA	TRBJ1-2	NA	CASRTFTDGGGGYTF	TGTGCCAGTAGAACCTTCACCGACGGGGGAGGTGGCTACACCTTC
TRBV3-1/TRBV3-2	16	NA	TRBJ2-7	TRBD1	CASSHAWTGGRYEQYF	TGTGCCAGCAGCCACGCCTGGACAGGGGGCCGCTACGAGCAGTACTTC
TRBV5-1	16	NA	TRBJ1-4	NA	CASSLGQNQYNEKLFF	TGCGCCAGCAGCTTGGGGCAGAACCAGTATAATGAAAAACTGTTTTTT
TRBV5-1	14	NA	TRBJ1-5	NA	CASSLDGVRQPQHF	TGCGCCAGCAGCTTGGACGGGGTTCGGCAGCCCCAGCATTTT
TRBV6-1	14	NA	TRBJ2-7	NA	CASSEAGQSYEQYF	TGTGCCAGCAGTGAAGCAGGGCAGAGCTACGAGCAGTACTTC
TRBV7-6	16	NA	TRBJ2-2	TRBD1	CASSRRQGANTGELFF	TGTGCCAGCAGCCGGAGACAGGGGGCGAACACCGGGGAGCTGTTTTTT
TRBV5-1	14	NA	TRBJ2-3	TRBD2	CASSSSGFTDTQYF	TGCGCCAGCAGCTCTAGCGGGTTCACAGATACGCAGTATTTT
TRBV6-5	14	NA	TRBJ2-7	NA	CASSYSFGGGEQYF	TGTGCCAGCAGTTACTCCTTTGGTGGGGGCGAGCAGTACTTC
TRBV30	14	once	TRBJ2-7	TRBD1	CAWSVSGQVYEQYF	TGTGCCTGGAGTGTATCTGGACAGGTCTACGAGCAGTACTTC
TRBV30	16	once	TRBJ2-5	TRBD2	CAWSDGLAGGWETQYF	TGTGCCTGGAGTGATGGACTAGCGGGGGGTTGGGAGACCCAGTACTTC
TRBV9	14	NA	TRBJ2-7	NA	CASSRSGSSYEQYF	TGTGCCAGCAGCCGATCTGGGAGCTCCTACGAGCAGTACTTC
TRBV18	16	NA	TRBJ2-3	NA	CASSPRLPTHTDTQYF	TGTGCCAGCTCACCAAGACTCCCTACCCACACAGATACGCAGTATTTT
TRBV30	11	NA	TRBJ1-2	NA	CAWSVPYGYTF	TGTGCCTGGAGTGTACCTTATGGCTACACCTTC
TRBV5-1	14	NA	TRBJ2-5	NA	CASSIADPQETQYF	TGCGCCAGCAGCATCGCCGACCCCCAAGAGACCCAGTACTTC
TRBV6-1	14	NA	TRBJ2-2	NA	CASSEGRNTGELFF	TGTGCCAGCAGTGAAGGGCGGAACACCGGGGAGCTGTTTTTT
TRBV7-6	16	NA	TRBJ1-1	TRBD1	CASSKKQGGANTEAFF	TGTGCCAGCAGCAAAAAACAGGGGGGAGCGAACACTGAAGCTTTCTTT
TRBV4-2	13	NA	TRBJ1-1	TRBD1	CASSLGTDTEAFF	TGTGCCAGCAGCCTAGGGACAGACACTGAAGCTTTCTTT
TRBV30	15	NA	TRBJ1-6	NA	CAWRNLQGSNSPLHF	TGTGCCTGGCGGAACCTCCAGGGGAGCAATTCACCCCTCCACTTT
TRBV27	21	NA	TRBJ2-5	TRBD2	CASSLGILGTSGRRVQETQYF	TGTGCCAGCAGTTTAGGCATTTTGGGGACTAGCGGGAGGAGAGTACAAGAGACCCAGTACTTC
TRBV5-4	15	NA	TRBJ2-1	NA	CASSLLSGRYNEQFF	TGTGCCAGCAGCTTGCTGAGCGGGCGGTACAATGAGCAGTTCTTC
TRBV5-1	15	NA	TRBJ1-5	NA	CASSLGTGTNQPQHF	TGCGCCAGCAGCTTGGGAACAGGGACGAATCAGCCCCAGCATTTT